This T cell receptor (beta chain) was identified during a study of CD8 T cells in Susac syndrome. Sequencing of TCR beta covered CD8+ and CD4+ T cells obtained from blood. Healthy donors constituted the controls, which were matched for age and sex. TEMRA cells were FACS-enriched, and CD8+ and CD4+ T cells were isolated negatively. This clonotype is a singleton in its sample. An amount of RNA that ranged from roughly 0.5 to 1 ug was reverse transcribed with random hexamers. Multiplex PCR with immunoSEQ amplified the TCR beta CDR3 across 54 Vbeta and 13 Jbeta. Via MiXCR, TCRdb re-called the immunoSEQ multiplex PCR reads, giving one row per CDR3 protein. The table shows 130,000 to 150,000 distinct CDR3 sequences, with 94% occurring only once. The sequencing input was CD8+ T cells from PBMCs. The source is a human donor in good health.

The CDR3 nucleotides are TGTGCCAGCACCCTCGGACATGGAAATGAAAAACTGTTTTTT. Translation gives CASTLGHGNEKLFF. This chain connects TRBV11-2 to TRBJ1-4; maybe TRBD1 (5 bases). The CDR3 runs to 14 residues. Between the trimmed V and J ends, which lost 7 bases and 5 bases, there was a span of 14 bases. The germline V gene has CDR1 SGHAT and CDR2 FQNNGV.